This T cell receptor (beta chain) originates from a study of T cell repertoires in cytomegalovirus infection. Study-level points and caveats: The ex vivo response showed dominance by HLA-C-restricted CMV-specific TCR beta clonotypes.

This CDR3 is built from 14 residues. CDR1 is LNHDA, CDR2 SQIVND, per germline (reference sequence). The V end was cut by 4 bases, the J end by 0 bases, with 9 bases between. Points on this clonotype: Its antigen is currently unknown.

TCRdb independently ran MiXCR on the reads; one entry per CDR3 protein. The data contain approximately 390,000 distinct CDR3 sequences, approximately 30% of them singletons. The chain links TRBV19 to TRBJ1-1, with D unresolved. This receptor was obtained from a human donor in good health (CMV status not recorded). Some clones in this sample may be carry-over from other donors' samples. Sequenced material: cultured PBMCs, taken from culture after CMV antigen stimulation. The CDR3 DNA sequence: TGTGCCAGTAGTAAACGGGGATTGAACACTGAAGCTTTCTTT. It yields the protein CASSKRGLNTEAFF.